This T cell receptor (beta chain) was sequenced for a study of blood T cell repertoires in COVID-19. This clone was picked up one time. This CDR3 region has 15 residues. The germline V gene encodes CDR1 GTSNPN and CDR2 SVGIG (reference sequence). V was clipped by 5 bases and J by 8 bases; unmatched bases: 11. Using immunoSEQ multiplex PCR, the repertoire was profiled, and TCRdb retains in-frame clones only, with some absent. Here the sample spans more than 85,000 clones, 81% being singletons. The TCR comes from a man aged 55 to 69 with acute or convalescent COVID-19. The sample comprised peripheral blood. This sequence joins TRBV30 and TRBJ2-1; TRBD2 matches at 11 bases. This CDR3 reads CAWFLAGGAWDEQFF. CDR3 sequence (DNA): TGTGCCTGGTTCCTAGCGGGGGGCGCATGGGATGAGCAGTTCTTC.